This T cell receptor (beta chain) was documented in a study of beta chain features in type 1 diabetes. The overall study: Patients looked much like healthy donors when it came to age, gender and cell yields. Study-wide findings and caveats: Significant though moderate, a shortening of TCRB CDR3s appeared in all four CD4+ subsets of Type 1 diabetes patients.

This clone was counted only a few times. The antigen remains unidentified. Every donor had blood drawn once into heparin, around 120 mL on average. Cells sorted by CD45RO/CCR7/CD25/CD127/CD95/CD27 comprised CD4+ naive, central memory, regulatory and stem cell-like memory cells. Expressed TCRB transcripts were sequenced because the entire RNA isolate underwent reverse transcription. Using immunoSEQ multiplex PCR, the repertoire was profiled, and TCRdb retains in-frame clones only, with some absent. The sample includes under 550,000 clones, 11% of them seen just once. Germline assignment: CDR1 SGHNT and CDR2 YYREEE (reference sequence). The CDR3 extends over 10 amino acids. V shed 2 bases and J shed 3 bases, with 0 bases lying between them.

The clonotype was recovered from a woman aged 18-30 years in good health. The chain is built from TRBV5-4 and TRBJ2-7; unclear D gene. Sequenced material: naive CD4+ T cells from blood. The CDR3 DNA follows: TGTGCCAGCAGCTTCTACGAGCAGTACTTC. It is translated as CASSFYEQYF.